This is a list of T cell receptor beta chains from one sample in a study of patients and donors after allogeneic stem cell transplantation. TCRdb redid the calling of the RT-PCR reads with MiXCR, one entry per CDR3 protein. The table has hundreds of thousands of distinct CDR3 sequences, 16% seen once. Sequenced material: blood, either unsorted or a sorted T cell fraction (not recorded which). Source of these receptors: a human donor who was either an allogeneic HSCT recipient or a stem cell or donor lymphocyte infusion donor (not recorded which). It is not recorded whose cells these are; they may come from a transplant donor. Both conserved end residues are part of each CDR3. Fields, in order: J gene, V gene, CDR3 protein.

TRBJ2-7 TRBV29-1 CSVAGFASAHYEQYF
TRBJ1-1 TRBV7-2 CASSLAPGWTEAFF
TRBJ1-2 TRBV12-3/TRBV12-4 CASSSTWDRGGYTF
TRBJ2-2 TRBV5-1 CASSFLAGGPSGELFF
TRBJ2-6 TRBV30 CAWSVLPSGANVLTF
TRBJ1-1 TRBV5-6 CASSRAGGPTEAFF
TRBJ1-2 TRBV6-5 CASSSTGRGYTF
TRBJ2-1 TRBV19 CASTRSYNEQFF
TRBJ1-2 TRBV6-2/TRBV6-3 CASSYSRVGGYGYTF
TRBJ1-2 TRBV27 CASSSKGRGHGYTF
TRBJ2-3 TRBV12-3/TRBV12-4 CASSFILFRGARSDTQYF
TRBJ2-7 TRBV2 CASSEYRGHSEQYF
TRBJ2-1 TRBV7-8 CASSSAGQAYNEQFF
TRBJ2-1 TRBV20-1 CSADGTSGAREQFF
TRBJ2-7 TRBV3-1 CASSQDDGVGYEQYF
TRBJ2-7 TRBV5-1 CASSLEGGPYEQYF
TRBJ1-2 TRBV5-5 CASSPAGNLGYTF
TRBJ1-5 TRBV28 CASTDGVKGGNQPQHF
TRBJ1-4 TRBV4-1 CASSPERGRLFF